Sequencing of this T cell receptor (beta chain) was carried out in a study of blood T cell repertoires in COVID-19. Overall study context: There were acute and convalescent COVID-19 samples, and they came from the United States, Italy and Spain. The analysed material was cDNA or gDNA that came from T cells, B-cell-depleted T cells, or PBMCs.

V trimming: 4 bases; J trimming: 3 bases; junction bases outside the gene matches: 11. This CDR3 spans 16 amino acids. Per germline, CDR1 SGHRS and CDR2 YFSETQ. Sequenced by immunoSEQ multiplex PCR; TCRdb stores in-frame clones only, minus some. The data contain a few hundred thousand clones, around 80% of them singletons. The source of this sequence is a human donor in a cohort sampled during active COVID-19. The sample comprised peripheral blood. The J gene is TRBJ2-7, the V gene TRBV5-1; 9 nucleotides match TRBD2. CDR3 in DNA: TGCGCCAGCAGCCCAGGAATGATAGCGGGAGTCTACGAGCAGTACTTC. Translated, it gives CASSPGMIAGVYEQYF.